The 9 T cell receptor beta chains reported below all come from one sample, sequenced in a study of cytomegalovirus exposure and HLA in healthy donors. Use of 60 Vbeta and 13 Jbeta primers characterized the PCR. Profiled with immunoSEQ multiplex PCR; TCRdb holds only in-frame clones, not every one. The data contain about 120,000 clones, more than 70% of them seen just once; the ten biggest clones take up 2.5% to 3.5%. The specimen was PBMCs. Every receptor here comes from a woman aged 60-70 years in good health and CMV-seropositive.

This clone was seen just once. The chain links TRBV6-6 to TRBJ1-1, with unresolved D. The CDR3 is made up of 15 amino acids. Deletions cut 5 bases from V and 3 bases from J, with 16 bases between. Germline CDR1 MNHNY, CDR2 SVGAGI (reference sequence). The CDR3 spells CASSKLRRGDTEAFF. CDR3 in DNA: TGTGCCAGCAGTAAGTTACGGCGGGGAGACACTGAAGCTTTCTTT.

The sample holds one count of this clone. The chain joins TRBV19 to TRBJ1-5; perhaps TRBD1 as D (6 bases). TRBJ2-3 explains the end of the DNA better; the J call may be wrong. Germline assignment: CDR1 LNHDA and CDR2 SQIVND (reference sequence). There are 16 residues in the CDR3. CDR3 sequence (DNA): TGTGCCAGTAGCTTCAAACAGGGACCGGGCAATCAGCCCCAGTATTTT. This codes for CASSFKQGPGNQPQYF.

The chain combines TRBV6-1 with TRBJ1-1, with 7 bases identical to TRBD1. The CDR3 is 13 residues long. J gave up 6 bases and V 5 bases, and 6 bases lay outside the gene matches. The germline V gene encodes CDR1 MNHNS and CDR2 SASEGT. CDR3 bases: TGTGCCAGCAGTTGGACAGGTCTGGCTGAAGCTTTCTTT. It translates to CASSWTGLAEAFF.

This chain joins TRBV19 and TRBJ2-1; 7 bases are shared with TRBD1. The CDR3 runs to 16 residues. V shed 3 bases, J shed 1 base, and the junction held 6 bases outside the gene matches. Germline lookup yields CDR1 LNHDA and CDR2 SQIVND (reference sequence). The CDR3 region has the DNA TGTGCCAGTAGTATTCGACAGGGAGCGTCCTACAATGAGCAGTTCTTC. Amino acids: CASSIRQGASYNEQFF. Full variable domain (missing parts from reference TRBV19 and TRBJ2-1): DGGITQSPKYLFRKEGQNVTLSCEQNLNHDAMYWYRQDPGQGLRLIYYSQIVNDFQKGDIAEGYSVSREKKESFPLTVTSAQKNPTAFYLCASSIRQGASYNEQFFGPGTRLTVL.

J is TRBJ2-2 and V is TRBV9; D possibly corresponds to TRBD2 (5 bases). CDR1 and CDR2 from the germline V gene are SGDLS and YYNGEE. The length of the CDR3 is 16 residues. Trimming took off 0 bases at V and 2 bases at J, with 11 bases between the two ends. In nucleotides, the CDR3 is TGTGCCAGCAGCGTAGTGCCGGGAACCAACACCGGGGAGCTGTTTTTT. This translates into CASSVVPGTNTGELFF.

The chain links TRBV7-9 to TRBJ2-2, with D perhaps TRBD2 (5 bases). This CDR3 has 14 residues. Germline loops: CDR1 SEHNR, CDR2 FQNEAQ (reference sequence). Trimming stripped 4 bases from V and 7 bases from J, with 13 bases between. CDR3 sequence: CASSSISGGGELFF. CDR3 DNA sequence: TGTGCCAGCAGCTCGATCAGCGGAGGCGGGGAGCTGTTTTTT.

The chain employs TRBV7-3 and TRBJ2-3; D call uncertain. The CDR3 totals 13 residues. Germline CDR1 and CDR2: SGHTA and FQGTGA. V shed 0 bases and J shed 5 bases, with 6 bases lying between them. CDR3 in DNA: TGTGCCAGCAGCTTAACGTTTAAAGATACGCAGTATTTT. Amino acids: CASSLTFKDTQYF.

This clone was found a few times. The chain combines TRBV5-1 with TRBJ2-1, with D unresolved. Trimming left V 0 bases short and J 7 bases short, with 14 bases between. The germline V gene encodes CDR1 SGHRS and CDR2 YFSETQ. This CDR3 contains 15 residues. The CDR3 nucleotides read TGCGCCAGCAGCTTGGTGGTTGGGCTAATTAATGAGCAGTTCTTC. Its protein is CASSLVVGLINEQFF.

This clone was seen only a few times. The chain recombines TRBV6-6 with TRBJ1-1, with TRBD1 matching over 10 bases. From germline, CDR1 is MNHNY and CDR2 SVGAGI (reference sequence). V gave up 8 bases and J gave up 6 bases; unmatched junction bases: 3. CDR3 length: 12 residues. The CDR3, as DNA: TGTGCCAGCGGACAGGGGGTTCCTGAAGCTTTCTTT. Its protein product is CASGQGVPEAFF.